The TCR beta chain described here comes from a study of shared clonotypes between healthy human individuals. Here immunoSEQ multiplex PCR was the method, and the copy in TCRdb shows in-frame clones only, minus some. The sample has about 480,000 clones; 60% to 80% are singletons. Germline CDR1 reads MNHNY; CDR2 reads SVGAGI (reference sequence). Trimming removed 4 bases from V and 0 bases from J, with 8 bases in between. The CDR3 length is 14 residues. The sequenced sample was PBMCs. The sequence was obtained from a woman in her forties in good health. Some clones in this sample may be carry-over from other donors' samples. The chain is built from TRBV6-6 and TRBJ2-3, with D perhaps given as TRBD1 or TRBD2 (5 bases each). The CDR3, as DNA: TGTGCCAGCAGTTCCGGGACCAGCACAGATACGCAGTATTTT. Protein: CASSSGTSTDTQYF.